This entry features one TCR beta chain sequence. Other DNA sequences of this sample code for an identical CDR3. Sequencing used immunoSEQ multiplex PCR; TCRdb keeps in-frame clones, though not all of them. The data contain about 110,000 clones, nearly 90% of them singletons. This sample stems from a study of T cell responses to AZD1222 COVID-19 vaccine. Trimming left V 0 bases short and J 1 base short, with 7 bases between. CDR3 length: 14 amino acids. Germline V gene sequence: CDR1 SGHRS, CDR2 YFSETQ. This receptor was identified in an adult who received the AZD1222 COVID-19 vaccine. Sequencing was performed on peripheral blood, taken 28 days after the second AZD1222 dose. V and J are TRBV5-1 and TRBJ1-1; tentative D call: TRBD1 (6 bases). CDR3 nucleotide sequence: TGCGCCAGCAGCTTGGGGACAGAGAACACTGAAGCTTTCTTT. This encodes CASSLGTENTEAFF.